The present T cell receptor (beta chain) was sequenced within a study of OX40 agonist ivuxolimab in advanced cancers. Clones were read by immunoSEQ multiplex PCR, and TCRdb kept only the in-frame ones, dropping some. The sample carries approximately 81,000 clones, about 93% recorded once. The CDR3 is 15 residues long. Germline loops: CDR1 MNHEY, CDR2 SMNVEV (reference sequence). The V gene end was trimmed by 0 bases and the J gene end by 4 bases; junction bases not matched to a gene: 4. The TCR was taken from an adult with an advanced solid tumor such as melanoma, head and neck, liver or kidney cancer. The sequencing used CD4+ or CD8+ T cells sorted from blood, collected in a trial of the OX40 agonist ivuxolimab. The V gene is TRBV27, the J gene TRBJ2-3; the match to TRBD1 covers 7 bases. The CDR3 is CASSLSEGAADTQYF. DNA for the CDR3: TGTGCCAGCAGTTTATCCGAGGGGGCGGCAGATACGCAGTATTTT.